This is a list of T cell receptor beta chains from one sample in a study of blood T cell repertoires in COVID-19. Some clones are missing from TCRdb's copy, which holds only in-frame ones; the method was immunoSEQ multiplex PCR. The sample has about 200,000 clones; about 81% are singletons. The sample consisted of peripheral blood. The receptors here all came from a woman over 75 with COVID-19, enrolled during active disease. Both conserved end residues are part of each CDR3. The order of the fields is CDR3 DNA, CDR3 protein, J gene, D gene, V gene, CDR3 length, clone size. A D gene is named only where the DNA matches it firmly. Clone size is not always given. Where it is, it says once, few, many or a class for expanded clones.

TGTGCCAGCAGCTTACAGAGACGGGGAGGCTACACCTTC,CASSLQRRGGYTF,TRBJ1-2,-,TRBV7-2,13,few
TGTGCCAGTAGTATCCGGGACAGGGATGGCAATGAGCAGTTCTTC,CASSIRDRDGNEQFF,TRBJ2-1,TRBD1,TRBV19,15,-
TGTGCCTGGAGCCCCCGGGGATTTAGCTCCTATAATTCACCCCTCCACTTT,CAWSPRGFSSYNSPLHF,TRBJ1-6,-,TRBV30,17,-
TGCAGCGTTAGCCCAGGGACCTACGAGCAGTACTTC,CSVSPGTYEQYF,TRBJ2-7,-,TRBV29-1,12,-
TGTGCCAGCAGCGGGACTAGCGTAAGGGGGGAGACCCAGTACTTC,CASSGTSVRGETQYF,TRBJ2-5,TRBD2,TRBV7-6,15,-
TGTGCCAGCAGCGTAGGCTACGGCGGGGACCTCTCCTACGAGCAGTACTTC,CASSVGYGGDLSYEQYF,TRBJ2-7,-,TRBV9,17,-
TGCGCCAGCAGCCTGCAGGGGGACACTGAAGCTTTCTTT,CASSLQGDTEAFF,TRBJ1-1,TRBD1,TRBV5-1,13,-
TGTGCCAGCAGTTCGACAGGGGACAATGAGCAGTTCTTC,CASSSTGDNEQFF,TRBJ2-1,TRBD1,TRBV6-6,13,-
TGTGCCAGTAGGCAACAGGGGGGCGGTGAAAAACTGTTTTTT,CASRQQGGGEKLFF,TRBJ1-4,TRBD1,TRBV19,14,-
TGCGCCAGCAGCACCGGGACAGGGGGCACTGAAGCTTTCTTT,CASSTGTGGTEAFF,TRBJ1-1,TRBD1,TRBV5-1,14,-
TGTGCCACCAGTGATTTCCCATCCGTCGTCTTTAGTGAAAAACTGTTTTTT,CATSDFPSVVFSEKLFF,TRBJ1-4,-,TRBV24-1,17,few
TGTGCCAGCAGCTTAGCGGAGAGTGCACGAGCTTTCTTT,CASSLAESARAFF,TRBJ1-1,-,TRBV11-2,13,-
TGTGCCAGCAGCTTGGGGACTGGCGGGGGATTTGGTGAGCAGTTCTTC,CASSLGTGGGFGEQFF,TRBJ2-1,TRBD2,TRBV5-5,16,-
TGTGCCAGCAGCGCGCGGGTCTTCCACGAGCAGTACTTC,CASSARVFHEQYF,TRBJ2-7,-,TRBV13,13,-
TGTGCCAGCTCACCAGGATTTGGAGACTCGAACACTGAAGCTTTCTTT,CASSPGFGDSNTEAFF,TRBJ1-1,-,TRBV18,16,-
TGTGCCAGCAGCGTAGGGACAGCGAACACTGAAGCTTTCTTT,CASSVGTANTEAFF,TRBJ1-1,-,TRBV9,14,-
TGTGCCAGCAGCTCTCCGGGGGGCGCGGCCGGGGAGCTGTTTTTT,CASSSPGGAAGELFF,TRBJ2-2,-,TRBV11-2,15,-
TGTGCCAGCAGTGACCTTGGGACTATCTACGAGCAGTACTTC,CASSDLGTIYEQYF,TRBJ2-7,TRBD2,TRBV25-1,14,-
TGCGCCAGCAGCCCCCGACAGAACACTGAAGCTTTCTTT,CASSPRQNTEAFF,TRBJ1-1,-,TRBV5-1,13,-
TGTGCCAGCAGTGAACTCGCAGGGGGTGCCGGCTATGGCTACACCTTC,CASSELAGGAGYGYTF,TRBJ1-2,TRBD1,TRBV6-1,16,-
TGTGCCAGCAGTGATTTGGGGGCTCGGGGCGGGGAGCTGTTTTTT,CASSDLGARGGELFF,TRBJ2-2,-,TRBV25-1,15,once
TGTGCCAGCAGCTGGCGACAGGGCAATAATTCACCCCTCCACTTT,CASSWRQGNNSPLHF,TRBJ1-6,TRBD1,TRBV3-1/TRBV3-2,15,-
TGTGCCAGCAGCTTGGGGACAGGCCGATCTGGAAACACCATATATTTT,CASSLGTGRSGNTIYF,TRBJ1-3,TRBD1,TRBV5-6,16,-
TGCGCCAGCAGCCTAGGGGTTGGCTACACCTTC,CASSLGVGYTF,TRBJ1-2,-,TRBV4-1,11,-
TGTGCCAGCAGTTTGGAGGGGTCCCATCAGCCCCAGCATTTT,CASSLEGSHQPQHF,TRBJ1-5,-,TRBV27,14,-
TGTGCCAGCAGTGTAACGGGACAGAGCTATGGCTACACCTTC,CASSVTGQSYGYTF,TRBJ1-2,TRBD1,TRBV9,14,-
TGTGCCAGCAGTGGGGCGGCCTTAGCCAAAAACATTCAGTACTTC,CASSGAALAKNIQYF,TRBJ2-4,-,TRBV27,15,once
TGTGCCAGCAGCTCAATCGGAGGGATCCTCTCTGGAAACACCATATATTTT,CASSSIGGILSGNTIYF,TRBJ1-3,-,TRBV5-6,17,-
TGTGCCAGCAGCCCACAGGTTACTCCGGGGGACACCATATATTTT,CASSPQVTPGDTIYF,TRBJ1-3,-,TRBV3-1/TRBV3-2,15,-
TGTGCCAGCAGCAACAGGGGCTACAATGAGCAGTTCTTC,CASSNRGYNEQFF,TRBJ2-1,TRBD1,TRBV5-4,13,-
TGTGCCAGCAGTTTAGACAGCGGGGTTAGGAACACCTTC,CASSLDSGVRNTF,TRBJ1-2,-,TRBV28,13,-
TGTGCCAGCAGCTTGTTTGACAGTTGGGGCACCGGTGGCTACACCTTC,CASSLFDSWGTGGYTF,TRBJ1-2,-,TRBV5-8,16,-
TGCAGTGCTAGTGGGGGCGGGGTAGGCACTGAAGCTTTCTTT,CSASGGGVGTEAFF,TRBJ1-1,-,TRBV20-1,14,once
TGTGCCAGCACCGAGGCGGGGGCAGATACGCAGTATTTT,CASTEAGADTQYF,TRBJ2-3,TRBD2,TRBV28,13,-
TGTGCCAGCAGCTTAGACCCTAATGTGCATACGCAGTATTTT,CASSLDPNVHTQYF,TRBJ2-3,-,TRBV13,14,few
TGCAGCGTTTCCAGGCAGGGTGGCACTGAAGCTTTCTTT,CSVSRQGGTEAFF,TRBJ1-1,-,TRBV29-1,13,-
TGCGCCAGCGGCTTTGGGGGACAGGGAGGGAGTGGCTACACCTTC,CASGFGGQGGSGYTF,TRBJ1-2,TRBD1,TRBV5-1,15,-
TGTGCCAGCAGCGGGAGACAGGGTGGACGTGTTGGTGACCAGTACTTC,CASSGRQGGRVGDQYF,TRBJ2-5,TRBD1,TRBV5-6,16,few
TGTGCCAGCAGCCCCGGACTAGCGGGAATCCACTACTACAATGAGCAGTTCTTC,CASSPGLAGIHYYNEQFF,TRBJ2-1,TRBD2,TRBV7-9,18,-
TGTGCCAGCAGCAATATAGGGGCAACTAATGAAAAACTGTTTTTT,CASSNIGATNEKLFF,TRBJ1-4,-,TRBV6-6,15,-